These T cell receptor beta chains were read from a single sample in a study of human T cells and chemical hapten exposure. TCRdb independently ran MiXCR on the RACE reads; one entry per CDR3 protein. The data contain around 250,000 distinct CDR3 sequences, about 9% of them singletons. This material consisted of whole blood, taken in connection with sensitization to the hapten diphenylcyclopropenone (DPC). These receptors were obtained from a woman between 35 and 50 years old with alopecia areata. Some clones in this sample may be carry-over from other donors' samples. The CDR3 runs from the conserved cysteine through the conserved F or W. The order of the fields is J gene, D gene, clone size, V gene, CDR3 DNA, CDR3 protein. D genes are given only for firm matches. Clone size is not always given. Where it is, it says once, few, many or a class for expanded clones.

j_gene: TRBJ2-7; d_gene: TRBD2; abundance: few; v_gene: TRBV2; CDR3nt: TGTGCCAGCAGCAGGACTAGCGGGAGTTCCGAGCAGTACTTC; CDR3aa: CASSRTSGSSEQYF
j_gene: TRBJ1-5; d_gene: TRBD1; abundance: .; v_gene: TRBV27; CDR3nt: TGTGCCAGCAGTCCCGGGACAGGGTTCAATCAGCCCCAGCATTTT; CDR3aa: CASSPGTGFNQPQHF
j_gene: TRBJ1-2; d_gene: TRBD1; abundance: few; v_gene: TRBV2; CDR3nt: TGTGCCAGCAGTGCCTTCCAGGGGGCTTTGATTGGCTACACCTTC; CDR3aa: CASSAFQGALIGYTF
j_gene: TRBJ2-5; d_gene: .; abundance: few; v_gene: TRBV27; CDR3nt: TGTGCCAGCGGAGAGACCCAGTACTTC; CDR3aa: CASGETQYF
j_gene: TRBJ2-7; d_gene: TRBD1; abundance: .; v_gene: TRBV20-1; CDR3nt: TGCAGTGCTAGTAAAGGACAGGGGGCGCTGGACGAGCAGTACTTC; CDR3aa: CSASKGQGALDEQYF
j_gene: TRBJ2-1; d_gene: TRBD2; abundance: few; v_gene: TRBV25-1; CDR3nt: TGTGCCAGCAGAGATTTAGGACTAGCGGGCCAGAGGAATGAGCAGTTCTTC; CDR3aa: CASRDLGLAGQRNEQFF
j_gene: TRBJ2-7; d_gene: .; abundance: many; v_gene: TRBV5-1; CDR3nt: TGCGCCAGCAGCTTGGATGAAACCGAGCAGTACTTC; CDR3aa: CASSLDETEQYF
j_gene: TRBJ2-7; d_gene: .; abundance: few; v_gene: TRBV6-6; CDR3nt: TGTGCCAGCAGTTTCCACGAGCAGTACTTC; CDR3aa: CASSFHEQYF
j_gene: TRBJ1-1; d_gene: .; abundance: many; v_gene: TRBV28; CDR3nt: TGTGCCAGCAAGGACAGCCCGAACACTGAAGCTTTCTTT; CDR3aa: CASKDSPNTEAFF
j_gene: TRBJ1-4; d_gene: TRBD1; abundance: many; v_gene: TRBV4-3; CDR3nt: TGCGCCAGCAGCCAAACCGGGACAGGGGTCGAAAAACTGTTTTTT; CDR3aa: CASSQTGTGVEKLFF
j_gene: TRBJ1-2; d_gene: TRBD1; abundance: many; v_gene: TRBV6-5; CDR3nt: TGTGCCAGCAGCCGCGCGGGACAGCTATATGGCTACACCTTC; CDR3aa: CASSRAGQLYGYTF
j_gene: TRBJ1-2; d_gene: TRBD1; abundance: many; v_gene: TRBV12-3/TRBV12-4; CDR3nt: TGTGCCAGCAGTCTTGGGCTGTTGAAGGGGGCAGCGGGCTACACCTTC; CDR3aa: CASSLGLLKGAAGYTF
j_gene: TRBJ2-1; d_gene: .; abundance: many; v_gene: TRBV7-2; CDR3nt: TGTGCCAGCAGCTTAGGTGGAGCCGGGCTATACAATGAGCAGTTCTTC; CDR3aa: CASSLGGAGLYNEQFF
j_gene: TRBJ1-3; d_gene: .; abundance: many; v_gene: TRBV12-3/TRBV12-4; CDR3nt: TGTGCCAGCACCTGGGACGGTAGCTCTGGAAACACCATATATTTT; CDR3aa: CASTWDGSSGNTIYF
j_gene: TRBJ2-1; d_gene: .; abundance: many; v_gene: TRBV2; CDR3nt: TGTGCCAGCAGTGAAGGCAATTACAATGAGCAGTTCTTC; CDR3aa: CASSEGNYNEQFF
j_gene: TRBJ2-5; d_gene: .; abundance: .; v_gene: TRBV6-5; CDR3nt: TGTGCCAGCAGTTACTCCGCTCAGGGGCAAGAGACCCAGTACTTC; CDR3aa: CASSYSAQGQETQYF
j_gene: TRBJ2-7; d_gene: TRBD1; abundance: few; v_gene: TRBV6-6; CDR3nt: TGTGCCAGCAGAAGGGGACAGGGAGACTACGAGCAGTACTTC; CDR3aa: CASRRGQGDYEQYF
j_gene: TRBJ2-1; d_gene: .; abundance: many; v_gene: TRBV16; CDR3nt: TGTGCCAGCAGTCCGTCCCAGGGCGTAAAGTTCTTC; CDR3aa: CASSPSQGVKFF
j_gene: TRBJ2-7; d_gene: .; abundance: .; v_gene: TRBV7-9; CDR3nt: TGTGCCAGCAGCCCCCGCGACGAGCAGTACTTC; CDR3aa: CASSPRDEQYF
j_gene: TRBJ2-3; d_gene: .; abundance: many; v_gene: TRBV5-6; CDR3nt: TGTGCCAGCAGCTTGCGGGTCGGAACTAGCACAGATACGCAGTATTTT; CDR3aa: CASSLRVGTSTDTQYF
j_gene: TRBJ2-7; d_gene: .; abundance: .; v_gene: TRBV20-1; CDR3nt: TGCAGTGCTAGAGGTGGGGTAGGGCGTCCCCACGAGCAGTACTTC; CDR3aa: CSARGGVGRPHEQYF
j_gene: TRBJ2-1; d_gene: .; abundance: few; v_gene: TRBV7-3; CDR3nt: TGTGCCAGCAGCTTAAGTCTCAGCTCCTACAATGAGCAGTTCTTC; CDR3aa: CASSLSLSSYNEQFF
j_gene: TRBJ1-3; d_gene: TRBD1; abundance: .; v_gene: TRBV20-1; CDR3nt: TGCAGTGCTAGAGGAAGGGGGCTCGCTGGAAACACCATATATTTT; CDR3aa: CSARGRGLAGNTIYF
j_gene: TRBJ2-1; d_gene: TRBD2; abundance: few; v_gene: TRBV7-9; CDR3nt: TGTGCCAGCAGCCGATTCGGACTAGGAGACGGGAATGAGCAGTTCTTC; CDR3aa: CASSRFGLGDGNEQFF
j_gene: TRBJ1-2; d_gene: .; abundance: .; v_gene: TRBV6-2/TRBV6-3; CDR3nt: TGTGCCAGCAGTACTCTACCCTGGAAGGCTCCCTATGGCTACACCTTC; CDR3aa: CASSTLPWKAPYGYTF
j_gene: TRBJ2-1; d_gene: .; abundance: .; v_gene: TRBV6-2/TRBV6-3; CDR3nt: TGTGCCAGCAGTACCCGTACCCGGGAGCAGTTCTTC; CDR3aa: CASSTRTREQFF
j_gene: TRBJ2-3; d_gene: .; abundance: few; v_gene: TRBV29-1; CDR3nt: TGCAGCGTGCAGGGGACCCAGCAGACAGATACGCAGTATTTT; CDR3aa: CSVQGTQQTDTQYF
j_gene: TRBJ1-6; d_gene: TRBD1; abundance: .; v_gene: TRBV10-3; CDR3nt: TGTGCCATCAGTGACGGACAGGGTCATTCACCCCTCCACTTT; CDR3aa: CAISDGQGHSPLHF
j_gene: TRBJ2-5; d_gene: .; abundance: many; v_gene: TRBV5-6; CDR3nt: TGTGCCAGCAGCTATGGCAATAGCGAGACCCAGTACTTC; CDR3aa: CASSYGNSETQYF
j_gene: TRBJ2-3; d_gene: TRBD2; abundance: .; v_gene: TRBV5-1; CDR3nt: TGCGCCAGCAGCTCACTAGCGTCTAGCACAGATACGCAGTATTTT; CDR3aa: CASSSLASSTDTQYF
j_gene: TRBJ2-7; d_gene: .; abundance: many; v_gene: TRBV5-1; CDR3nt: TGCGCCAGCAGCCCCGGGACGTCCTCCTACGAGCAGTACTTC; CDR3aa: CASSPGTSSYEQYF
j_gene: TRBJ2-2; d_gene: .; abundance: few; v_gene: TRBV20-1; CDR3nt: TGCAGTGCTAGTATCTCTTACACCGGGGAGCTGTTTTTT; CDR3aa: CSASISYTGELFF
j_gene: TRBJ2-3; d_gene: TRBD2; abundance: few; v_gene: TRBV20-1; CDR3nt: TGCAGTGCTAGAGGCGGGACTAGCGGGATGAGTACGCAGTATTTT; CDR3aa: CSARGGTSGMSTQYF
j_gene: TRBJ2-7; d_gene: TRBD2; abundance: once; v_gene: TRBV20-1; CDR3nt: TGCAGTGCTAGAGACTCTACTAGCGGGAGCTACGAGCAGTACTTC; CDR3aa: CSARDSTSGSYEQYF
j_gene: TRBJ2-1; d_gene: TRBD2; abundance: few; v_gene: TRBV6-2/TRBV6-3; CDR3nt: TGTGCCAGCAGCCCGGCCGGACTAGCGGGAGCCGGTGAGCAGTTCTTC; CDR3aa: CASSPAGLAGAGEQFF
j_gene: TRBJ1-2; d_gene: .; abundance: few; v_gene: TRBV7-8; CDR3nt: TGTGCCAGCAGCTCTACAGTAAACTATGGCTACACCTTC; CDR3aa: CASSSTVNYGYTF
j_gene: TRBJ2-1; d_gene: TRBD2; abundance: .; v_gene: TRBV6-2/TRBV6-3; CDR3nt: TGTGCCAGCAGCCTAACTAGCGGGGGACACAATGAGCAGTTCTTC; CDR3aa: CASSLTSGGHNEQFF
j_gene: TRBJ2-7; d_gene: TRBD2; abundance: few; v_gene: TRBV7-2; CDR3nt: TGTGCCAGCAGGCGTCTAGCGGGAGGGGCCTACGAGCAGTACTTC; CDR3aa: CASRRLAGGAYEQYF
j_gene: TRBJ2-3; d_gene: TRBD2; abundance: few; v_gene: TRBV20-1; CDR3nt: TGCAGTGCTTCCCCTAGCGGGAGAGCCCCAGATACGCAGTATTTT; CDR3aa: CSASPSGRAPDTQYF
j_gene: TRBJ2-1; d_gene: .; abundance: .; v_gene: TRBV6-2/TRBV6-3; CDR3nt: TGTGCCAGCAGTTCGACGGGAGTTACCGCCTACAATGAGCAGTTCTTC; CDR3aa: CASSSTGVTAYNEQFF
j_gene: TRBJ2-3; d_gene: .; abundance: many; v_gene: TRBV18; CDR3nt: TGTGCCAGCTTCTCAGGGGTCAGGACAGATACGCAGTATTTT; CDR3aa: CASFSGVRTDTQYF
j_gene: TRBJ2-6; d_gene: .; abundance: many; v_gene: TRBV20-1; CDR3nt: TGCAGTGCTAGGGAGGGAAGCTCTGGGGCCAACGTCCTGACTTTC; CDR3aa: CSAREGSSGANVLTF
j_gene: TRBJ2-1; d_gene: .; abundance: many; v_gene: TRBV20-1; CDR3nt: TGCAGTGCTAGAGGAGACGTGTTTGCGTCCAATGAGCAGTTCTTC; CDR3aa: CSARGDVFASNEQFF
j_gene: TRBJ1-1; d_gene: .; abundance: few; v_gene: TRBV4-2; CDR3nt: TGTGCCAGCAGCCACGCTACAGGGCTCAACACTGAAGCTTTCTTT; CDR3aa: CASSHATGLNTEAFF
j_gene: TRBJ2-7; d_gene: TRBD2; abundance: .; v_gene: TRBV4-3; CDR3nt: TGCGCCAGCAGCCAGGGGGGACTAGCGGGATCCTACGAGCAGTACTTC; CDR3aa: CASSQGGLAGSYEQYF
j_gene: TRBJ2-3; d_gene: TRBD2; abundance: .; v_gene: TRBV6-2/TRBV6-3; CDR3nt: TGTGCCAGCAGTCAGTTTAGCGGGAGAAGCGATACGCAGTATTTT; CDR3aa: CASSQFSGRSDTQYF
j_gene: TRBJ1-1; d_gene: .; abundance: few; v_gene: TRBV2; CDR3nt: TGTGCCAGCAGTGGGGACGGGGGGCCGAGGGACACTGAAGCTTTCTTT; CDR3aa: CASSGDGGPRDTEAFF
j_gene: TRBJ2-5; d_gene: TRBD1; abundance: .; v_gene: TRBV7-3; CDR3nt: TGTGCCAGCGGGACGGACAGGGACGAGACCCAGTACTTC; CDR3aa: CASGTDRDETQYF
j_gene: TRBJ2-1; d_gene: .; abundance: many; v_gene: TRBV7-2; CDR3nt: TGTGCCAGCAGCTTAGTCTTCGTGGCAGGAGGCCACAATGAGCAGTTCTTC; CDR3aa: CASSLVFVAGGHNEQFF